This T cell receptor beta chain derives from a study of blood T cell repertoires in COVID-19. In the original processing: Researchers report that nucleated cell counts were estimated from reference gene primer amplification. Using immunoSEQ multiplex PCR, the repertoire was profiled, and TCRdb retains in-frame clones only, with some absent. V and J calls and clone size are those listed in that table; D and trimming were worked out from the DNA. The table records approximately 90,000 clones, 55% to 75% of them present only once. Germline CDR1 and CDR2: SEHNR and FQNEAQ (reference sequence). Trimming removed 2 bases at V and 4 bases at J, with 13 bases between. CDR3 length equals 15 residues.

The receptor was derived from a woman of 80 years or more with acute or convalescent COVID-19. The sequenced sample was peripheral blood. The V and J genes are TRBV7-9 and TRBJ2-3, with TRBD1 as a possible D gene (6 bases). CDR3 bases: TGTGCCAGCAGCTTAACAGGGAGAGAACCAGATACGCAGTATTTT. It yields the protein CASSLTGREPDTQYF.